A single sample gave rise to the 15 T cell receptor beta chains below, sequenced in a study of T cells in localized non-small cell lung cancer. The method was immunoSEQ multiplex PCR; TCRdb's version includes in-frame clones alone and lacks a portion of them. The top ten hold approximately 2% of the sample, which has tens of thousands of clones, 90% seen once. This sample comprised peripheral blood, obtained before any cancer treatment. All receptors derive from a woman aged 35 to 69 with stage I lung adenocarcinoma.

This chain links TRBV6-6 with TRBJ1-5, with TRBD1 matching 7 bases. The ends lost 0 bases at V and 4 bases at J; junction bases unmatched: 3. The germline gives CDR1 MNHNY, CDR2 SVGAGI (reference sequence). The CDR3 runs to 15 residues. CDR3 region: CASSYSGQLNQPQHF. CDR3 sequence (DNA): TGTGCCAGCAGTTACTCGGGACAGTTAAATCAGCCCCAGCATTTT.

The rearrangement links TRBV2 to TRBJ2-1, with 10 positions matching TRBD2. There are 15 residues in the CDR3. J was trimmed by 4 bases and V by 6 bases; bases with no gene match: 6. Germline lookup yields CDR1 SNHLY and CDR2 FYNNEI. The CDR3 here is CASRAATSGYNEQFF. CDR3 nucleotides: TGTGCCAGCAGGGCCGCGACTAGCGGGTACAATGAGCAGTTCTTC.

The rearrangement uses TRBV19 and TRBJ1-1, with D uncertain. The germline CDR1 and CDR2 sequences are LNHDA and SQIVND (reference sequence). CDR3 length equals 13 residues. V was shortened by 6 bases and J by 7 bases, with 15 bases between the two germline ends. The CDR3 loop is CASRADGGGEAFF. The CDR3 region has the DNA TGTGCCAGTAGGGCCGACGGCGGCGGTGAAGCTTTCTTT.

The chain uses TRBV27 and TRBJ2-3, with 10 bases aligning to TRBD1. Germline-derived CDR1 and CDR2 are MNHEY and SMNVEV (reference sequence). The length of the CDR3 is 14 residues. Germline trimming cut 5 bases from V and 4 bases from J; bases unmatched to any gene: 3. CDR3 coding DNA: TGTGCCAGCAGTCGGACAGGGGGTCCAGATACGCAGTATTTT. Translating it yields CASSRTGGPDTQYF.

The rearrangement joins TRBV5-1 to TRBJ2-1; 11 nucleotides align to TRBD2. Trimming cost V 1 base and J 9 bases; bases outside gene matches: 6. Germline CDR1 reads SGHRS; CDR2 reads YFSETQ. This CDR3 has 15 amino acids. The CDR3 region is CASSLSTSGSGEQFF. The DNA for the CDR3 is TGCGCCAGCAGCTTGAGTACTAGCGGGAGCGGTGAGCAGTTCTTC.

In nucleotides, the CDR3 is TGCGCCAGCACCAGACAGTTTAGCAATCAGCCCCAGCATTTT. The encoded protein is CASTRQFSNQPQHF. V usage is TRBV10-2 and J usage is TRBJ1-5; D may be TRBD1 (5 bases). Germline CDR1 and CDR2: WSHSY and SAAADI. The CDR3 is made up of 14 amino acids. Trimming shortened V by 7 bases and J by 0 bases, and 10 bases separated the two germline ends.

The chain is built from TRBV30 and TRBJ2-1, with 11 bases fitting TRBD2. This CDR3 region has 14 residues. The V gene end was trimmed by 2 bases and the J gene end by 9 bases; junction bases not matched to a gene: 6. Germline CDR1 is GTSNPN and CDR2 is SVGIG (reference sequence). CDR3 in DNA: TGTGCCTGGAGTTCACTAGCGGGAGTAGTTGAGCAGTTCTTC. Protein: CAWSSLAGVVEQFF.

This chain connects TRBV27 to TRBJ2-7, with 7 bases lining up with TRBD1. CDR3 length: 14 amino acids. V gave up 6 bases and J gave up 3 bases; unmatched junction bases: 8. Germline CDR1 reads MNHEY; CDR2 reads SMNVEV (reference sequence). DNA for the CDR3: TGTGCCAGCAGGAGACCAGGGGGTCGCTACGAGCAGTACTTC. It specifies CASRRPGGRYEQYF.

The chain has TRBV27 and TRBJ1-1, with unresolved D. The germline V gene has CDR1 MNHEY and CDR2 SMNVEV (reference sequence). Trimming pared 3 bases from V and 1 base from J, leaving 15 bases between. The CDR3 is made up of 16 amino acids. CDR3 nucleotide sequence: TGTGCCAGCAGTTTTTCTCCGGACCCGGGGAACACTGAAGCTTTCTTT. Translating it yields CASSFSPDPGNTEAFF.

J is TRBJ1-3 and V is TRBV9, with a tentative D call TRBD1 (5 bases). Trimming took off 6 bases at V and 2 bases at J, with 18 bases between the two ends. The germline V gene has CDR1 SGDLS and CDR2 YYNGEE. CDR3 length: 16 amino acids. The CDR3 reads CASTRNLMGAGNTIYF. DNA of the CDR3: TGTGCCAGCACCAGAAACTTAATGGGGGCTGGAAACACCATATATTTT.

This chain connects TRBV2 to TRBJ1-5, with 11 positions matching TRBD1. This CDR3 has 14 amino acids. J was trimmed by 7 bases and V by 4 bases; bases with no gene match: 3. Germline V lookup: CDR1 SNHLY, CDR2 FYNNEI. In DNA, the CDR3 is TGTGCCAGCAGTGGGACAGGGGGCGACCAGCCCCAGCATTTT. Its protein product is CASSGTGGDQPQHF. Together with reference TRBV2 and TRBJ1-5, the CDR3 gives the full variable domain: EPEVTQTPSHQVTQMGQEVILRCVPISNHLYFYWYRQILGQKVEFLVSFYNNEISEKSEIFDDQFSVERPDGSNFTLKIRSTKLEDSAMYFCASSGTGGDQPQHFGDGTRLSIL.

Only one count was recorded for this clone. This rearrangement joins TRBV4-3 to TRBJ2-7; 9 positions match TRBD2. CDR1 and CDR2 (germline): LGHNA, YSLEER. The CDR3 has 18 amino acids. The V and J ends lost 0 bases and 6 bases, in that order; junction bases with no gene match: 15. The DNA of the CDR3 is TGCGCCAGCAGCCAAGAGGCGGCCGGGCCTAGCGGGATCCGCGAGCAGTACTTC. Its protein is CASSQEAAGPSGIREQYF.

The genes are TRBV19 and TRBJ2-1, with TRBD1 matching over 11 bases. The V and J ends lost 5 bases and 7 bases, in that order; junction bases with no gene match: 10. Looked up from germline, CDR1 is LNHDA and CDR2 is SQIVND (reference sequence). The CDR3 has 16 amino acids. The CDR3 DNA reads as TGTGCCAGTAGTGTTAACTCCGGGACAGGGGGGAATGAGCAGTTCTTC. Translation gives CASSVNSGTGGNEQFF.

CDR3 sequence: CASSWEAGATDTQYF. The CDR3, as DNA: TGTGCCAGCAGTTGGGAGGCGGGGGCCACAGATACGCAGTATTTT. The chain is built from TRBV27 and TRBJ2-3; TRBD2 might be the D (7 bases). The V gene's germline CDR1 is MNHEY and CDR2 SMNVEV (reference sequence). The germline V and J ends were trimmed by 4 bases and 2 bases, with 13 bases remaining between them. CDR3 length: 15 amino acids.

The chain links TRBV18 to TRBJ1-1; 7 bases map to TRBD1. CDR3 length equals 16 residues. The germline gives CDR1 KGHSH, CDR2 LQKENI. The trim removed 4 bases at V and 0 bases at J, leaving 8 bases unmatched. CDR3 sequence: CASSQTGTGMNTEAFF. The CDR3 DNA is TGTGCCAGCTCACAGACAGGGACGGGGATGAACACTGAAGCTTTCTTT.